The clone carrying this T cell receptor beta chain was observed a few times. No antigen is known for it. MiXCR, run by TCRdb on the reads, gives a single entry per CDR3 protein. The repertoire holds about 900,000 distinct CDR3 sequences, with roughly 30% as singletons. The sample belongs to a study of T cell repertoires in cytomegalovirus infection. Study-level background: CMV epitopes that were recently identified and HLA-C-restricted were used alongside well-studied HLA-B-restricted ones. Study-wide points: People with CMV and the relevant HLA were identified by cumulative public TCR beta family frequency.

The CDR3 has 16 amino acids. V lost 1 base to trimming and J lost 4 bases, with 16 bases between them. The germline V gene has CDR1 SEHNR and CDR2 FQNEAQ (reference sequence). Sequenced here: cultured CD8+ T cells from PBMCs, sampled from culture after CMV antigen stimulation. V is TRBV7-9 and J is TRBJ1-2; the D gene is possibly TRBD1 (6 bases). The receptor comes from a human donor in good health (CMV status not recorded). Some clones in this sample may be carry-over from other donors' samples. The CDR3 protein is CASSLEGVKMFYGYTF. In DNA form, the CDR3 reads TGTGCCAGCAGCTTAGAGGGGGTGAAAATGTTCTATGGCTACACCTTC.